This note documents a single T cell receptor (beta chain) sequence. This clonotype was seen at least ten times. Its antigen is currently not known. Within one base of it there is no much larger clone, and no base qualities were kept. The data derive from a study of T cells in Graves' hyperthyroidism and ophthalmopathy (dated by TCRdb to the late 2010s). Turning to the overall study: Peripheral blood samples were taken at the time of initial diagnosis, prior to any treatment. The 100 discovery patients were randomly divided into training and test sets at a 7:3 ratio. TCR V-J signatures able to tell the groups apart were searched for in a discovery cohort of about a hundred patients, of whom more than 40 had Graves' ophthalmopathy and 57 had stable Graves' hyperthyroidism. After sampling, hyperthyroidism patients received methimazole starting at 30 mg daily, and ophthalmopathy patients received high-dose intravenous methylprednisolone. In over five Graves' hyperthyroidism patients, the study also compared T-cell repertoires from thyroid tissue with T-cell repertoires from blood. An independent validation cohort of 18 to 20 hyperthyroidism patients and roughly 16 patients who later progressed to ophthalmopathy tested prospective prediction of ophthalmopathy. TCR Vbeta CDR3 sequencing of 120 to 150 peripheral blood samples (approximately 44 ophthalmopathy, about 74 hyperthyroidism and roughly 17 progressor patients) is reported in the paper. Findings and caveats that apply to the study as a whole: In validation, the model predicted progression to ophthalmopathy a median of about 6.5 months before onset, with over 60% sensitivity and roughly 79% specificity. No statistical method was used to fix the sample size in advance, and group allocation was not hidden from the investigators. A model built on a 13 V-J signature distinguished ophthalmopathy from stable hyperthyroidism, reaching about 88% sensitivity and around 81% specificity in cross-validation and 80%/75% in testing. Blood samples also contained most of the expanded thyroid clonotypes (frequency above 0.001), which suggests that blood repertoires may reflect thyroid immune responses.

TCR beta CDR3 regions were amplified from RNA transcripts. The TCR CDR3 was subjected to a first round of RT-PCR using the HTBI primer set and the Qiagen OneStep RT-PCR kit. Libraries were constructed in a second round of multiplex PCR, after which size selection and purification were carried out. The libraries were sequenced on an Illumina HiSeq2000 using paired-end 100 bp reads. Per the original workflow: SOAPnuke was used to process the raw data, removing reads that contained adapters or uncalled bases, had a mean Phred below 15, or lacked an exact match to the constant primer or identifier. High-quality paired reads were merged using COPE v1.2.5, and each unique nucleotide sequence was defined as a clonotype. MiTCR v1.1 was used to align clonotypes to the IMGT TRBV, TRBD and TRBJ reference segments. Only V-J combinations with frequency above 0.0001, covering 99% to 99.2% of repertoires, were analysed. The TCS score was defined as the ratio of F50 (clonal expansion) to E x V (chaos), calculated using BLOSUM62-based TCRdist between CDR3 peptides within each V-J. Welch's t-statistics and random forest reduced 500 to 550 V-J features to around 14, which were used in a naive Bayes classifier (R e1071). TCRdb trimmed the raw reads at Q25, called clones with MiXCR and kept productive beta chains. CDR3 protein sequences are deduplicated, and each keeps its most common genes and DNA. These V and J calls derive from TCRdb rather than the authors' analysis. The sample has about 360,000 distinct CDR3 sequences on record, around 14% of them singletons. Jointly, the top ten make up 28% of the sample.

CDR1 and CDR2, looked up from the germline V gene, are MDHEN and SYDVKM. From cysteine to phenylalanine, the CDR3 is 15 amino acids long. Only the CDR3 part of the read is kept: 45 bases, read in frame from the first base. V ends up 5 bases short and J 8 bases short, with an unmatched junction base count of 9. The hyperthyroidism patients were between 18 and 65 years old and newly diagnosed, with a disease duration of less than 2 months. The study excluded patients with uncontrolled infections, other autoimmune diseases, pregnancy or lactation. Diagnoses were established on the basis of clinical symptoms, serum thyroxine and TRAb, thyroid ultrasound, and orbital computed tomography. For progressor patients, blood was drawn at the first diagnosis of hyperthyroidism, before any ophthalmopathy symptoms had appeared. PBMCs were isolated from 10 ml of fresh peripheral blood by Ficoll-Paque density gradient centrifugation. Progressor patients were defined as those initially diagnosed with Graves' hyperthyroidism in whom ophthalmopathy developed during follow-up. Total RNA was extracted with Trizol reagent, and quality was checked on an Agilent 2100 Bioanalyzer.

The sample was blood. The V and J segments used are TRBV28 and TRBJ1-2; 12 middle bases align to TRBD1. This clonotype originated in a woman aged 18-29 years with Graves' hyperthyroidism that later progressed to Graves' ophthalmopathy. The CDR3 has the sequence CASSPTGTGGDGYTF. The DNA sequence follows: TGTGCCAGCAGTCCAACCGGGACAGGGGGCGACGGCTACACCTTC.